These 14 T cell receptor beta chains were sequenced from one sample in a study of CD8+ T cells in alopecia areata. The CD4+ cells of 4 or 5 biomarker-study patients went through sorting. This sorting yielded CD25+CD127- cells. Isolated RNA was reverse transcribed into cDNA used as the sequencing template. The method was immunoSEQ multiplex PCR; TCRdb's version includes in-frame clones alone and lacks a portion of them. The sample yields roughly 20,000 clones, roughly 62% seen once. The sequenced sample consisted of CD4+ Tregs sorted from blood. These receptor sequences come from a human donor with alopecia areata.

J is TRBJ2-2 and V is TRBV6-5; 11 bases line up with TRBD2. CDR1 is MNHEY, CDR2 SVGAGI, per germline. The CDR3 covers 15 residues. V dropped 5 bases and J dropped 8; count of bases not matched to a gene: 7. As DNA, the CDR3 is TGTGCCAGCAGTCTTAGCGGGGGGGCCCTGGGGGAGCTGTTTTTT. It is translated as CASSLSGGALGELFF.

The V call is TRBV6-1, the J call TRBJ2-7, with a weak D call TRBD2 (5 bases). Trimming removed 8 bases at V and 6 bases at J, with 14 bases between. Germline CDR1 and CDR2: MNHNS and SASEGT. There are 12 residues in the CDR3. In nucleotides, the CDR3 is TGTGCCAGCGCCAATAGCGTGAGCGAGCAGTACTTC. Amino acids: CASANSVSEQYF.

The chain combines TRBV5-1 with TRBJ2-5; D is unclear. Germline V gene lookup returns CDR1 SGHRS and CDR2 YFSETQ. The CDR3 contains 16 residues. The V end was cut by 0 bases, the J end by 3 bases, with 15 bases between. Here the CDR3 DNA reads TGCGCCAGCAGCTTGGTTGGTACGGACCGGGAAGAGACCCAGTACTTC. Translating gives CASSLVGTDREETQYF. Complete variable domain (other parts from reference TRBV5-1 and TRBJ2-5): KAGVTQTPRYLIKTRGQQVTLSCSPISGHRSVSWYQQTPGQGLQFLFEYFSETQRNKGNFPGRFSGRQFSNSRSEMNVSTLELGDSALYLCASSLVGTDREETQYFGPGTRLLVL.

The J gene is TRBJ1-2, the V gene TRBV5-1, with D maybe TRBD1 (5 bases). The CDR3 covers 13 residues. CDR1 is SGHRS, CDR2 YFSETQ, per germline. V lost 1 base and J 7 bases, leaving 11 bases between the germline ends. CDR3 in DNA: TGCGCCAGCAGCTTGTACCAGGGTGGTGGCTACACCTTC. This encodes CASSLYQGGGYTF.

The chain uses TRBV4-1 and TRBJ1-1; D is undetermined. The CDR3 is 14 amino acids. V gave up 2 bases and J gave up 0 bases, with 7 bases separating them. Germline V gives CDR1 MGHRA, CDR2 YSYEKL. The DNA for the CDR3 is TGCGCCAGCAGCCAACCGGGTCTGAACACTGAAGCTTTCTTT. Protein: CASSQPGLNTEAFF.

This chain links TRBV7-2 with TRBJ2-3, with D unresolved. Germline V lookup: CDR1 SGHTA, CDR2 FQGNSA. CDR3 length equals 13 residues. V was pared by 0 bases and J by 7 bases, with 8 bases between. The CDR3 sequence is CASSLAGLYTQYF. CDR3 DNA sequence: TGTGCCAGCAGCTTAGCGGGCCTCTATACGCAGTATTTT.

The rearrangement links TRBV25-1 to TRBJ2-5; 8 bases align to TRBD2. CDR1 and CDR2 from the germline V gene are MGHDK and SYGVNS. The trim removed 0 bases at V and 7 bases at J, leaving 13 bases unmatched. The CDR3 runs to 17 residues. This CDR3 reads CASSEYSGVGPKGTQYF. For the CDR3, the DNA is TGTGCCAGCAGTGAATATAGCGGGGTGGGCCCGAAGGGGACCCAGTACTTC.

The chain joins TRBV7-2 to TRBJ2-1; D might be TRBD2 (5 bases). Germline V lookup: CDR1 SGHTA, CDR2 FQGNSA. V was clipped by 4 bases and J by 5 bases, with 18 bases between them. This CDR3 spans 16 amino acids. For the CDR3, the DNA is TGTGCCAGCAGCTCCTTAGCGTCCTCCGTCCACAATGAGCAGTTCTTC. As protein: CASSSLASSVHNEQFF. Looking up the rest from reference TRBV7-2 and TRBJ2-1 gives the full variable domain: GAGVSQSPSNKVTEKGKDVELRCDPISGHTALYWYRQSLGQGLEFLIYFQGNSAPDKSGLPSDRFSAERTGGSVSTLTIQRTQQEDSAVYLCASSSLASSVHNEQFFGPGTRLTVL.

CDR3 DNA sequence: TGCGCCAGCAGTGAGTCGTATCAGACGGGCATGCCCTACGAGCAGTACTTC. This translates into CASSESYQTGMPYEQYF. The chain has TRBV10-1 and TRBJ2-7; D is uncertain. CDR1 is WNHNN and CDR2 is SYGVQD in the germline V gene (reference sequence). The CDR3 covers 17 residues. V lost 0 bases, J lost 2 bases, and 17 bases lay in between.

This chain uses TRBV28 with TRBJ1-1; D is perhaps TRBD1 (6 bases). Germline CDR1 reads MDHEN; CDR2 reads SYDVKM. V lost 4 bases and J lost 7, with 10 bases in between. This CDR3 has 12 residues. The CDR3 here is CASSSYRDEAFF. In DNA form, the CDR3 reads TGTGCCAGCAGTTCATACAGGGATGAAGCTTTCTTT.

V gene TRBV28 combines with J gene TRBJ1-6; D is perhaps TRBD1 (5 bases). Per germline, CDR1 MDHEN and CDR2 SYDVKM. Trimming removed 8 bases at V and 10 bases at J, with 27 bases between. The CDR3 is made up of 17 amino acids. The CDR3: CASGIPGLAFYGSPLHF. The CDR3 coding sequence is TGTGCCAGCGGAATCCCAGGGTTAGCCTTCTATGGGTCACCCCTCCACTTT.

The CDR3 here is CASGKDFYEQYF. DNA for the CDR3: TGTGCCAGCGGGAAGGATTTTTACGAGCAGTACTTC. J is TRBJ2-7 and V is TRBV6-6; D gene unclear. The CDR3 is 12 residues long. Looked up from germline, CDR1 is MNHNY and CDR2 is SVGAGI (reference sequence). The V end lost 8 bases, the J end lost 4 bases, and 12 bases lay between the germline ends.

This sequence joins TRBV5-6 and TRBJ1-1; possibly TRBD1 for D (5 bases). Trimming left V 5 bases short and J 4 bases short, with 15 bases between. The germline CDR1 and CDR2 sequences are SGHDT and YYEEEE. CDR3 length equals 14 residues. The CDR3 loop reads CASSRIVGGTEAFF. The CDR3 DNA is TGTGCCAGCAGTCGTATAGTGGGGGGCACTGAAGCTTTCTTT. Full variable domain (rest looked up from reference TRBV5-6 and TRBJ1-1): DAGVTQSPTHLIKTRGQQVTLRCSPKSGHDTVSWYQQALGQGPQFIFQYYEEEERQRGNFPDRFSGHQFPNYSSELNVNALLLGDSALYLCASSRIVGGTEAFFGQGTRLTVV.

This chain uses TRBV5-1 with TRBJ2-7; 9 bases align to TRBD1. The CDR3 extends over 13 amino acids. The V gene end was trimmed by 4 bases and the J gene end by 5 bases; junction bases not matched to a gene: 4. The V gene's germline CDR1 is SGHRS and CDR2 YFSETQ. The CDR3 DNA reads TGCGCCAGCAGCAAGGGGACAGGGAACGAGCAGTACTTC. Its translation: CASSKGTGNEQYF.